Presented here are 3 T cell receptor beta chains from one specimen sequenced in a study of T-cell memory formation after mild COVID-19. TCRdb reanalysed the 5' RACE reads using MiXCR and keeps one entry per CDR3 protein. Among around 250,000 distinct CDR3 sequences listed, approximately 10% were seen once. Sequencing was done on a sample of PBMCs or a T cell subset sorted from them (not recorded which). The source is a man aged 18 to 30 who had mild COVID-19 (a few samples of this study predate the infection). Cell type and time point are not known.

This clonotype appeared a few times. This chain joins TRBV11-2 and TRBJ2-5; D may correspond to TRBD1 or TRBD2 (5 bases each). The germline V gene encodes CDR1 SGHAT and CDR2 FQNNGV. Trimming took 3 bases from V and 4 from J, leaving 15 bases between them. CDR3 length: 15 amino acids. CDR3 residues: CASSFDPTRGETQYF. CDR3 nucleotide sequence: TGTGCCAGCAGCTTTGACCCCACTAGGGGAGAGACCCAGTACTTC.

This clonotype has more than one count but fewer than ten. The rearrangement links TRBV5-1 to TRBJ1-1, with 12 bases lining up with TRBD1. The germline CDR1 and CDR2 sequences are SGHRS and YFSETQ. V trimming: 0 bases; J trimming: 6 bases; junction bases outside the gene matches: 9. The CDR3 totals 17 residues. For the CDR3, the DNA is TGCGCCAGCAGCTTGGTCGGGACAGGGGGCGCGTACGCTGAAGCTTTCTTT. This encodes CASSLVGTGGAYAEAFF. Drawing the rest from reference TRBV5-1 and TRBJ1-1, the complete variable domain is KAGVTQTPRYLIKTRGQQVTLSCSPISGHRSVSWYQQTPGQGLQFLFEYFSETQRNKGNFPGRFSGRQFSNSRSEMNVSTLELGDSALYLCASSLVGTGGAYAEAFFGQGTRLTVV.

This clonotype came up a few times. The chain carries TRBV19 and TRBJ1-5, with a tentative D call TRBD1 (6 bases). Germline-derived CDR1 and CDR2 are LNHDA and SQIVND (reference sequence). V lost 5 bases and J lost 2, with 19 bases in between. The CDR3 length is 17 residues. The CDR3 spells CASSLWDTGRGNQPQHF. The CDR3 bases are TGTGCCAGTAGTCTGTGGGACACTGGTCGTGGCAATCAGCCCCAGCATTTT.